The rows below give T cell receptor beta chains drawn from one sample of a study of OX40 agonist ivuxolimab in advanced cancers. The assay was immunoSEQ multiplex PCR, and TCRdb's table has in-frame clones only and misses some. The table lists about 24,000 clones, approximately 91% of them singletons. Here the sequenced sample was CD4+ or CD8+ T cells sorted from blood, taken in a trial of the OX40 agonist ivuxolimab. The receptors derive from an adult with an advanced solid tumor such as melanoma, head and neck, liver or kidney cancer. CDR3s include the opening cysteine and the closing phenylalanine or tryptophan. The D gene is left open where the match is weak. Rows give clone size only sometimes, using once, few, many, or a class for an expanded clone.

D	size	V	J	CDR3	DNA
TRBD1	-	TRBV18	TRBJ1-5	CASSTDRDQPQHF	TGTGCCAGCTCAACGGACAGGGATCAGCCCCAGCATTTT
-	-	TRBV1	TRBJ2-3	CTSSQETDTQYF	TGCACCAGCAGCCAAGAAACAGATACGCAGTATTTT
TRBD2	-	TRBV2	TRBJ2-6	CASSGGRAGANVLTF	TGTGCCAGCAGTGGAGGGAGGGCTGGGGCCAACGTCCTGACTTTC
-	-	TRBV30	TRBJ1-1	CAWSVRGSDRRRAFF	TGTGCCTGGAGTGTACGGGGATCAGACAGGCGCCGAGCTTTCTTT
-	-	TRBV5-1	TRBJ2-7	CASSFLPSSYEQYF	TGCGCCAGCAGCTTTTTGCCGAGCTCCTACGAGCAGTACTTC
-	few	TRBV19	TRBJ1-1	CASSNTMMNTEAFF	TGTGCCAGTAGCAATACAATGATGAACACTGAAGCTTTCTTT
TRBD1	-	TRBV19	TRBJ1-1	CASSRGQGVRDTEAFF	TGTGCCAGTAGTAGGGGACAGGGGGTAAGGGACACTGAAGCTTTCTTT
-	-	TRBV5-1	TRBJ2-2	CASRPAGGTGELFF	TGCGCCAGCAGACCGGCAGGCGGCACCGGGGAGCTGTTTTTT
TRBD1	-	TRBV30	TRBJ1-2	CAWSDSTGGAMRGYTF	TGTGCCTGGAGTGACTCGACAGGGGGCGCGATGAGGGGCTACACCTTC
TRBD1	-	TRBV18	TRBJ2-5	CASSPRSGTGGETQYF	TGTGCCAGCTCACCGCGTTCCGGGACAGGAGGAGAGACCCAGTACTTC
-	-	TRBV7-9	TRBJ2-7	CASSKGTSLSYEQYF	TGTGCCAGCAGCAAGGGGACGAGCCTCTCCTACGAGCAGTACTTC
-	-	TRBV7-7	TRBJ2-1	CASSLVGDNEQFF	TGTGCTAGCAGCTTAGTGGGAGATAATGAGCAGTTCTTC
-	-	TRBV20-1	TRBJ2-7	CSAGRGYEQYF	TGCAGTGCTGGTCGGGGTTACGAGCAGTACTTC
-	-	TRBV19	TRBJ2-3	CASSGQGRSRTDTQYF	TGTGCCAGTAGCGGGCAGGGCCGTTCTCGTACAGATACGCAGTATTTT
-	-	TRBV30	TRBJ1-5	CAWSVQGRQPQHF	TGTGCCTGGAGTGTCCAGGGCAGACAGCCCCAGCATTTT
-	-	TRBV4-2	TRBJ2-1	CASSPQSGIGGAGDEQFF	TGTGCCAGCAGCCCCCAGTCTGGTATTGGGGGGGCCGGCGATGAGCAGTTCTTC
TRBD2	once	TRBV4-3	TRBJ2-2	CASSQGLAGGLDTGELFF	TGCGCCAGCAGCCAGGGACTAGCGGGGGGGCTGGACACCGGGGAGCTGTTTTTT
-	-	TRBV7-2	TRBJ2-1	CASSLAGPTGEQFF	TGTGCCAGCAGCTTGGCCGGTCCTACAGGTGAGCAGTTCTTC
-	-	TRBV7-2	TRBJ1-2	CASSLASGYNDGYTF	TGTGCCAGCAGCTTAGCCAGCGGGTATAACGATGGCTACACCTTC
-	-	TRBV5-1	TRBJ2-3	CASSLANGISDTQYF	TGCGCCAGCAGCTTGGCAAACGGCATCTCAGATACGCAGTATTTT
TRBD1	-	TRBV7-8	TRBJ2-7	CASSRWDSYYEQYF	TGTGCCAGCAGCCGCTGGGACAGCTACTACGAGCAGTACTTC
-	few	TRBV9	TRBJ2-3	CASSVALGISTDTQYF	TGTGCCAGCAGCGTAGCACTCGGGATCAGCACAGATACGCAGTATTTT
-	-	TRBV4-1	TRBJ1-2	CASSQAAAYYGYTF	TGCGCCAGCAGCCAGGCGGCGGCTTACTATGGCTACACCTTC
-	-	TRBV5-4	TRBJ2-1	CASSPLGLSNNEQFF	TGTGCCAGCAGCCCACTGGGGCTCTCGAACAATGAGCAGTTCTTC
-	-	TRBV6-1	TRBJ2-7	CASIKREHEQYF	TGTGCCAGCATCAAGAGGGAACACGAGCAGTACTTC